These 17 T cell receptor beta chains came from one sample sequenced in a study of follicular helper T cells after annual influenza vaccination. Produced via immunoSEQ multiplex PCR; TCRdb's table is partial and in-frame only. The sample holds roughly 4,600 clones; 82% are singletons and the top ten take 2.2%. The time point denotes: 2015-2016 season, pre-vaccination. Specimen: CXCR5+ CD38- circulating T follicular helper cells from blood, collected on the day of influenza vaccination. Documented subset: circulating Tfh, non-naive CD4+CXCR5+PD-1+ (ICOS+CD38+ or ICOS-CD38-). The receptor set was obtained from an adult who received the influenza vaccine.

J is TRBJ2-1 and V is TRBV10-2, with 7 bases aligning to TRBD1. The V gene end was trimmed by 4 bases and the J gene end by 2 bases; junction bases not matched to a gene: 5. The germline CDR1 and CDR2 sequences are WSHSY and SAAADI. This CDR3 contains 15 residues. CDR3 residues: CASSGARGTYNEQFF. CDR3 bases: TGCGCCAGCAGTGGAGCCAGGGGGACCTACAATGAGCAGTTCTTC.

The V call is TRBV9, the J call TRBJ1-1; 9 nucleotides line up with TRBD1. The CDR3 sequence is 15 residues long. The V segment lost 6 bases and the J segment 1 base; nucleotides outside the gene matches: 7. Germline loops: CDR1 SGDLS, CDR2 YYNGEE. CDR3 amino acids: CASNPGTGQNTEAFF. The CDR3 region has the DNA TGTGCCAGCAACCCAGGGACAGGGCAGAACACTGAAGCTTTCTTT.

This chain connects TRBV7-8 to TRBJ1-1; perhaps TRBD1 as D (6 bases). V was trimmed by 5 bases and J by 4 bases, leaving 17 bases between them. Germline lookup yields CDR1 SGHVS and CDR2 FQNEAQ. This CDR3 comprises 15 residues. The CDR3 spells CASSPRTGMGTEAFF. CDR3 nucleotide sequence: TGTGCCAGCAGCCCACGAACAGGGATGGGCACTGAAGCTTTCTTT.

The chain couples TRBV5-4 to TRBJ2-5; D not certain. The V and J ends lost 4 bases and 1 base respectively, with 11 bases between them. CDR1 SGHNT and CDR2 YYREEE come from the germline V gene (reference sequence). CDR3 size: 14 residues. DNA for the CDR3: TGTGCCAGCAGCCCGCGGTCTATCCAAGAGACCCAGTACTTC. Translated: CASSPRSIQETQYF.

This clone was seen once. This sequence joins TRBV11-3 and TRBJ2-5, with TRBD2 matching 8 bases. The trim removed 3 bases at V and 7 bases at J, leaving 10 bases unmatched. The CDR3 has 15 residues. The V gene's germline CDR1 is SGHNT and CDR2 YENEEA. In nucleotides, the CDR3 is TGTGCCAGCAGCTTCCCAGCGGGGGCCGGGGGGACCCAGTACTTC. Translated, it gives CASSFPAGAGGTQYF.

This clone has just one count. The rearrangement joins TRBV6-5 to TRBJ1-1; D perhaps matches TRBD1 (5 bases). Germline CDR1 reads MNHEY; CDR2 reads SVGAGI. Trimming removed 8 bases from V and 4 bases from J, with 11 bases in between. This CDR3 contains 12 residues. The CDR3: CASWRGATEAFF. DNA of the CDR3: TGTGCCAGCTGGAGGGGAGCCACTGAAGCTTTCTTT.

The CDR3 region is CASSEQGYGYTF. The CDR3 nucleotides read TGCGCCAGCAGCGAGCAGGGATATGGCTACACCTTC. The chain has TRBV5-1 and TRBJ1-2; weak D call: TRBD1 (5 bases). The CDR3 loop spans 12 amino acids. V lost 4 bases and J lost 5, with 9 bases in between. The germline CDR1 and CDR2 sequences are SGHRS and YFSETQ.

The chain employs TRBV7-2 and TRBJ2-1; 10 positions agree with TRBD2. This CDR3 has 15 residues. Germline-derived CDR1 and CDR2 are SGHTA and FQGNSA. The V gene end was trimmed by 5 bases and the J gene end by 4 bases; junction bases not matched to a gene: 5. The CDR3 coding sequence is TGTGCCAGCAGCCCGACTAGCGGGCCATACAATGAGCAGTTCTTC. It translates to CASSPTSGPYNEQFF. Combining the CDR3 with reference TRBV7-2 and TRBJ2-1 gives the whole variable domain GAGVSQSPSNKVTEKGKDVELRCDPISGHTALYWYRQSLGQGLEFLIYFQGNSAPDKSGLPSDRFSAERTGGSVSTLTIQRTQQEDSAVYLCASSPTSGPYNEQFFGPGTRLTVL.

V and J are TRBV2 and TRBJ2-7; 8 positions match TRBD2. Germline assignment: CDR1 SNHLY and CDR2 FYNNEI. V lost 8 bases, J lost 4 bases, and 7 bases stayed unmatched. CDR3 length: 13 amino acids. This CDR3 is CASSTGTRYEQYF. DNA for the CDR3: TGTGCCAGCTCAACCGGGACTAGGTACGAGCAGTACTTC.

The chain links TRBV7-2 to TRBJ1-4; 9 nucleotides match TRBD1. CDR1 and CDR2 (germline): SGHTA, FQGNSA. The CDR3 has 16 amino acids. The V segment lost 5 bases and the J segment 4 bases; nucleotides outside the gene matches: 8. In nucleotides, the CDR3 is TGTGCCAGCAGCGAAGGACAGGGGACGAGTAATGAAAAACTGTTTTTT. This codes for CASSEGQGTSNEKLFF.

V is TRBV18 and J is TRBJ1-5; D gene uncertain. The germline V gene has CDR1 KGHSH and CDR2 LQKENI. This CDR3 is 13 amino acids long. V was cut by 5 bases and J by 5 bases, with 10 bases left in between. The CDR3 coding sequence is TGTGCCAGCTCATCCGGGATTGATCAGCCCCAGCATTTT. This codes for CASSSGIDQPQHF.

This CDR3 reads CASSRTTGPAYGYTF. CDR3 bases: TGTGCCAGTAGTAGAACCACGGGACCGGCCTATGGCTACACCTTC. The rearrangement joins TRBV19 to TRBJ1-2, with a tentative D call TRBD1 (5 bases). Germline V CDR1 and CDR2: LNHDA, SQIVND (reference sequence). This CDR3 spans 15 amino acids. Deletions cut 4 bases from V and 4 bases from J, with 16 bases between.

The chain carries TRBV7-6 and TRBJ2-7; tentative D call: TRBD1 (6 bases). The germline V and J ends were trimmed by 1 base and 7 bases, with 11 bases remaining between them. The CDR3 is 13 amino acids. CDR1 is SGHVS and CDR2 is FNYEAQ in the germline V gene. The CDR3 DNA sequence: TGTGCCAGCAGCTTAGATGGCAGGGGAGAGCAGTACTTC. It encodes CASSLDGRGEQYF.

With regard to this clone: Sequence at one end of the junction differs from germline and may be a read error. This chain uses TRBV7-7 with TRBJ1-1; D gene ambiguous. The germline gives CDR1 SSHAT, CDR2 FNYEAQ (reference sequence). The CDR3 loop spans 13 amino acids. The CDR3 here is CASSLSQNTEAFF. The CDR3 DNA is TGTGCTAGCAGCTTAAGTCAGAACACTGAAGCTTTCTTT.

V is TRBV7-9 and J is TRBJ1-1, with 7 bases aligning to TRBD1. V lost 0 bases and J lost 6; bases outside the gene matches: 7. The CDR3 is 15 residues long. Germline V gene sequence: CDR1 SEHNR, CDR2 FQNEAQ (reference sequence). CDR3 nucleotides: TGTGCCAGCAGCTTAGCAAGACAGGGAGGGGCTGAAGCTTTCTTT. Translating gives CASSLARQGGAEAFF.

The rearrangement joins TRBV6-5 to TRBJ1-1, with 11 nucleotides matching TRBD1. From germline, CDR1 is MNHEY and CDR2 SVGAGI. This CDR3 is 15 amino acids long. The V gene end was trimmed by 5 bases and the J gene end by 3 bases; junction bases not matched to a gene: 5. This CDR3 reads CASSPAGQGDTEAFF. CDR3 DNA: TGTGCCAGCAGTCCGGCGGGACAGGGGGACACTGAAGCTTTCTTT.

The CDR3 DNA reads as TGTGCCAGTAATCTGGCTAGCGGGGGGGCCAATACGCAGTATTTT. Translated: CASNLASGGANTQYF. This chain connects TRBV19 to TRBJ2-3; 12 bases fit TRBD2. Germline CDR1 LNHDA, CDR2 SQIVND (reference sequence). V lost 7 bases and J lost 7; bases outside the gene matches: 9. The CDR3 consists of 15 residues.